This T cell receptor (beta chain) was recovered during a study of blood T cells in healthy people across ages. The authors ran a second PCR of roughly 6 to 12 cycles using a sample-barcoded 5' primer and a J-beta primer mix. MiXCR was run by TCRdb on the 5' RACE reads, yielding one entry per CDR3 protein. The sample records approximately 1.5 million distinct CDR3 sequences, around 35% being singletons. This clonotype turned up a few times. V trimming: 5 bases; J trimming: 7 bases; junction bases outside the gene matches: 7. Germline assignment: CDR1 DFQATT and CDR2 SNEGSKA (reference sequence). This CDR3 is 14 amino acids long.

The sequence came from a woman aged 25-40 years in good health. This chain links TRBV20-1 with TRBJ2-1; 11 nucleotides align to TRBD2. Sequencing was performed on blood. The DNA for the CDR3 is TGCAGTGCTCAGACCGGGACTAGCGGTAATGAGCAGTTCTTC. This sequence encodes CSAQTGTSGNEQFF.